Below, 28 T cell receptor beta chains from the same sample are listed, as sequenced in a study of molecular identifiers for immune sequencing clone quantification. TCRdb reprocessed the PCR reads with MiXCR, giving one entry per CDR3 protein. Of under 800,000 distinct CDR3 sequences in the sample, roughly 23% were seen once. Sequenced material: naive CD8+ T cells from blood, with Jurkat cell RNA spiked in. Subset denoted: FACS-sorted CD8+CD4-CCR7+CD45RA+ naive T cells. The receptors originated from a human donor in good health. Some libraries in this study had Jurkat cell RNA spiked in.

This clonotype showed up just once. V usage is TRBV30 and J usage is TRBJ1-2; TRBD1 might be the D (6 bases). This CDR3 has 15 amino acids. Germline lookup yields CDR1 GTSNPN and CDR2 SVGIG (reference sequence). CDR3 DNA sequence: TGTGCATACAGGGATGGATATGAGTTTAACTATGGCTACACCTTC. Protein product: CAYRDGYEFNYGYTF.

This clonotype was counted a few times. The CDR3 protein is CASSLDGTSGPLYNEQFF. The CDR3 DNA reads TGTGCCAGCAGCTTAGATGGGACTAGCGGGCCACTATACAATGAGCAGTTCTTC. This rearrangement joins TRBV11-2 to TRBJ2-1; 12 bases fit TRBD2. The CDR3 totals 18 residues. Looked up from germline, CDR1 is SGHAT and CDR2 is FQNNGV. J gave up 4 bases and V 0 bases, and 7 bases lay outside the gene matches.

This clonotype was observed at least ten times. The rearrangement joins TRBV29-1 to TRBJ2-1, with D tentatively TRBD2 (6 bases). Looked up from germline, CDR1 is SQVTM and CDR2 is ANQGSEA. This CDR3 comprises 14 residues. V was trimmed by 2 bases and J by 5 bases, leaving 13 bases between them. The CDR3 region is CSVEFAGPDNEQFF. CDR3 sequence (DNA): TGCAGCGTTGAATTTGCGGGGCCGGACAATGAGCAGTTCTTC.

The chain carries TRBV4-1 and TRBJ2-7; 11 bases are shared with TRBD2. The V gene's germline CDR1 is MGHRA and CDR2 YSYEKL. Trimming removed 8 bases from V and 7 bases from J; junction bases left unmatched: 13. This CDR3 is 15 amino acids long. CDR3 loop: CASASTIAGGLEQYF. CDR3 sequence (DNA): TGCGCCAGCGCCTCTACTATAGCGGGAGGGCTTGAGCAGTACTTC.

Comment on this clonotype: The CDR3 end shows no conserved phenylalanine or tryptophan, and so a read error is likely. The gene calls are TRBV7-9 and TRBJ2-3; TRBD1 aligns across 8 bases. After removal of 5 bases from V and 4 bases from J, the junction contained 8 bases not matched to a gene. Germline values: CDR1 SEHNR, CDR2 FQNEAQ (reference sequence). The CDR3 contains 15 residues. CDR3: CASSGGQGNADTQYL. CDR3 nucleotide sequence: TGTGCCAGCAGCGGCGGACAGGGCAACGCAGATACGCAGTATCTT.

Ten or more counts support this clonotype. This chain links TRBV13 with TRBJ2-7; D is undetermined. Germline V gives CDR1 PRHDT, CDR2 FYEKMQ (reference sequence). Trimming shortened V by 5 bases and J by 2 bases, and 7 bases separated the two germline ends. CDR3 length: 12 amino acids. The CDR3 reads CASSTQAYEQYF. CDR3 nucleotides: TGTGCCAGCAGCACCCAGGCCTACGAGCAGTACTTC.

This clonotype was seen a few times. The chain combines TRBV12-3 or TRBV12-4 with TRBJ2-1; D is uncertain. The CDR3 is made up of 13 amino acids. Trimming removed 7 bases from V and 9 bases from J, with 16 bases in between. CDR3 residues: CASTLSLRVEQFF. The CDR3 bases are TGTGCCAGCACCCTTTCCCTTCGGGTTGAGCAGTTCTTC.

Points on this clonotype: Given a much more abundant clone one base away, this may be a read error. The rearrangement uses TRBV4-3 and TRBJ2-7; 11 bases are shared with TRBD2. Trimming cost V 7 bases and J 4 bases; bases outside gene matches: 12. Germline CDR1 and CDR2: LGHNA and YSLEER. CDR3 size: 16 residues. The DNA of the CDR3 is TGCGCCAGCAACCAGGACCTGGGACTAGCGGCTTACGAGCAGTACTTC. This codes for CASNQDLGLAAYEQYF.

On this clonotype itself: The junction and the germline gene differ at one end; a read error may be behind it. The V and J genes are TRBV2 and TRBJ1-5; D gene unclear. Germline CDR1 SNHLY, CDR2 FYNNEI. The CDR3 consists of 16 residues. The CDR3 DNA sequence: TGTGCCAGCAGGCTTGGACGGGATACTAGCAATCGGCCCCAGCATTTT. Encoded protein: CASRLGRDTSNRPQHF.

The table lists this clonotype with many counts. This rearrangement joins TRBV3-1 to TRBJ1-4, with D unresolved. With 5 bases removed from V and 0 bases from J, the gap between germline ends came to 10 bases. CDR1 LGHDT and CDR2 YNNKEL come from the germline V gene (reference sequence). This CDR3 is 15 amino acids long. The CDR3 DNA is TGTGCCAGCAGCTTGAGACCTGCAACTAATGAAAAACTGTTTTTT. It codes for CASSLRPATNEKLFF.

In its sample, this clonotype was seen many times. This chain joins TRBV7-9 and TRBJ1-4; unclear D gene. Per the germline V gene, CDR1 is SEHNR and CDR2 is FQNEAQ (reference sequence). There are 14 residues in the CDR3. V lost 4 bases and J 2 bases, leaving 8 bases between the germline ends. The CDR3 sequence is CASSYGSTNEKLFF. The DNA of the CDR3 is TGTGCCAGCAGCTACGGGAGCACTAATGAAAAACTGTTTTTT.

The rearrangement links TRBV7-9 to TRBJ1-1; D is ambiguous. Germline CDR1 is SEHNR and CDR2 is FQNEAQ (reference sequence). V was shortened by 3 bases and J by 4 bases, with 15 bases between the two germline ends. The CDR3 runs 15 residues. The CDR3 DNA sequence: TGTGCCAGCAGCTTTTTCGAGGGCTTGAGCACTGAAGCTTTCTTT. Translation gives CASSFFEGLSTEAFF.

There are many counts of this clonotype. V gene TRBV6-5 combines with J gene TRBJ2-5, with D possibly being TRBD2 (6 bases). The V and J ends lost 2 bases and 5 bases respectively, with 12 bases between them. The CDR3 contains 14 residues. The germline V gene encodes CDR1 MNHEY and CDR2 SVGAGI. CDR3 DNA: TGTGCCAGCAGTTACGGGCGGCTAGCGGAGACCCAGTACTTC. It is translated as CASSYGRLAETQYF.

Worth noting for this clonotype: A read error may be the cause here, since a much bigger clone is one base away. The rearrangement uses TRBV25-1 and TRBJ1-4, with D perhaps TRBD1 (6 bases). The length of the CDR3 is 17 residues. Per the germline V gene, CDR1 is MGHDK and CDR2 is SYGVNS. V was trimmed by 0 bases and J by 7 bases, leaving 18 bases between them. The CDR3 nucleotides read TGTGCCAGCAGTGAATATCCGGGGGCACTTCTCGGTGAAAAACTGTTTTTT. This gives the protein CASSEYPGALLGEKLFF.

The sample holds many counts of this clonotype. The rearrangement uses TRBV10-3 and TRBJ2-7; D ambiguous. Germline V lookup: CDR1 ENHRY, CDR2 SYGVKD. Trimming shortened V by 3 bases and J by 4 bases, and 7 bases separated the two germline ends. The CDR3 totals 12 residues. CDR3 in DNA: TGTGCCATCAGTGAAAAAGGGTACGAGCAGTACTTC. Protein: CAISEKGYEQYF.

This clonotype showed up just a few times. The chain is built from TRBV7-2 and TRBJ2-5; the match to TRBD1 covers 7 bases. CDR3 length: 15 residues. Germline assignment: CDR1 SGHTA and CDR2 FQGNSA. The V and J ends lost 5 bases and 4 bases, in that order; junction bases with no gene match: 10. The CDR3 nucleotides are TGTGCCAGCAGCACCGGAATTTCAGGGGGAGAGACCCAGTACTTC. It codes for CASSTGISGGETQYF.

This rearrangement joins TRBV28 to TRBJ2-1; D might be TRBD2 (5 bases). V lost 6 bases and J lost 10, with 16 bases in between. CDR3 length equals 13 residues. From germline, CDR1 is MDHEN and CDR2 SYDVKM. DNA of the CDR3: TGTGCCAGCAGCCTACTAGGCATCCGAGAGCAGTTCTTC. Translated, it gives CASSLLGIREQFF.

A few counts support this clonotype. V and J are TRBV6-5 and TRBJ2-1; 9 bases are a match to TRBD2. The CDR3 runs to 19 residues. The V segment lost 0 bases and the J segment 7 bases; nucleotides outside the gene matches: 16. Germline-derived CDR1 and CDR2 are MNHEY and SVGAGI. The CDR3 loop is CASSYSILFGGGALNEQFF. In DNA form, the CDR3 reads TGTGCCAGCAGTTACTCGATTCTTTTTGGCGGGGGGGCCCTGAATGAGCAGTTCTTC.

This chain links TRBV27 with TRBJ1-2, with a possible D match to TRBD1 (6 bases). The germline V gene has CDR1 MNHEY and CDR2 SMNVEV (reference sequence). V lost 3 bases to trimming and J lost 7 bases, with 12 bases between them. The CDR3 has 13 residues. CDR3 nucleotide sequence: TGTGCCAGCAGTTTGCAGGGGTGGTCTGGCTACACCTTC. As protein: CASSLQGWSGYTF.

The CDR3 is CASSPGGAETGELFF. CDR3 sequence (DNA): TGTGCCAGCAGCCCAGGGGGCGCCGAGACCGGGGAGCTGTTTTTT. The gene calls are TRBV7-9 and TRBJ2-2, with 8 bases fitting TRBD1. V lost 5 bases to trimming and J lost 5 bases; unmatched junction nucleotides: 7. Germline V gives CDR1 SEHNR, CDR2 FQNEAQ (reference sequence). The CDR3 covers 15 residues.

At least ten counts were recorded for this clonotype. This sequence joins TRBV28 and TRBJ1-1; the D is unclear. The CDR3 covers 14 residues. Germline CDR1 MDHEN, CDR2 SYDVKM. The V and J ends lost 2 bases and 5 bases respectively, with 12 bases between them. In nucleotides, the CDR3 is TGTGCCAGCAGTTTAACACAGCGTACGACTGAAGCTTTCTTT. This codes for CASSLTQRTTEAFF.

For this clonotype: The germline gene is not matched at one end of the junction; a read error may be the cause. This chain uses TRBV24-1 with TRBJ1-2, with D possibly TRBD1 on 6 matching bases. Germline V gene sequence: CDR1 KGHDR, CDR2 SFDVKD. This CDR3 region has 15 residues. CDR3 region: CATSEPGAPLEGCTF. CDR3 DNA: TGTGCCACCAGTGAGCCAGGGGCCCCCCTGGAAGGCTGCACCTTC.

The V gene is TRBV9, the J gene TRBJ2-3; weak D call: TRBD2 (5 bases). The CDR3 loop spans 14 amino acids. Looked up from germline, CDR1 is SGDLS and CDR2 is YYNGEE. Trimming pared 0 bases from V and 3 bases from J, leaving 8 bases between. DNA of the CDR3: TGTGCCAGCAGCGTAGTGAGGGAAACAGATACGCAGTATTTT. Residues: CASSVVRETDTQYF.

Note on this clonotype: A much larger clone lies one base from this, so it may be a read error. The chain uses TRBV9 and TRBJ2-3; possibly TRBD2 for D (5 bases). This CDR3 contains 14 residues. Looked up from germline, CDR1 is SGDLS and CDR2 is YYNGEE. CDR3: CASIVDGLTDTQYF. CDR3 DNA sequence: TGTGCCAGCATCGTAGACGGACTCACAGATACGCAGTATTTT.

V usage is TRBV27 and J usage is TRBJ1-1; D is undetermined. The CDR3 covers 13 residues. CDR1 and CDR2 from the germline V gene are MNHEY and SMNVEV (reference sequence). Trimming removed 3 bases at V and 7 bases at J, with 12 bases between. CDR3 sequence: CASSFLGIIEAFF. Written as DNA, the CDR3 is TGTGCCAGCAGTTTCCTCGGTATCATTGAAGCTTTCTTT.

There are many counts of this clonotype. The chain carries TRBV27 and TRBJ1-3, with D possibly being TRBD1 (5 bases). The germline V and J ends were trimmed by 0 bases and 7 bases, with 13 bases remaining between them. From germline, CDR1 is MNHEY and CDR2 SMNVEV (reference sequence). The CDR3 spans 15 residues. CDR3 DNA sequence: TGTGCCAGCAGTTTATCAGGACACTGGATGAACACCATATATTTT. This translates into CASSLSGHWMNTIYF.

The V call is TRBV7-3, the J call TRBJ2-1; 9 nucleotides match TRBD2. This CDR3 comprises 16 residues. CDR1 and CDR2 from the germline V gene are SGHTA and FQGTGA. The trim removed 5 bases at V and 2 bases at J, leaving 7 bases unmatched. The CDR3 DNA sequence: TGTGCCAGCAGCACCTTAGCGGGAGAGACCTACAATGAGCAGTTCTTC. As protein: CASSTLAGETYNEQFF.

This clonotype was recorded many times. The chain recombines TRBV7-9 with TRBJ1-1; D not certain. Germline CDR1 and CDR2: SEHNR and FQNEAQ (reference sequence). The CDR3 sequence is 16 residues long. Trimming left V 1 base short and J 1 base short, with 13 bases between. This chain's CDR3 is CASSLVKRETNTEAFF. CDR3 coding DNA: TGTGCCAGCAGCTTAGTTAAGAGAGAGACGAACACTGAAGCTTTCTTT.